This TCR beta chain comes out of a study of blood T cell repertoires in COVID-19. Overall study: Specimens from acute and convalescent COVID-19 originated in the United States, Italy and Spain. From T cells, B-cell-depleted T cells, or PBMCs came the material, which was cDNA or gDNA.

Adults between roughly 18 and 89 years of age took part from under 30 US areas. This CDR3 is 15 amino acids long. The germline V and J ends were trimmed by 3 bases and 0 bases, with 8 bases remaining between them. The V gene's germline CDR1 is KGHDR and CDR2 SFDVKD. Sequencing used immunoSEQ multiplex PCR; TCRdb keeps in-frame clones, though not all of them. The table records approximately 300,000 clones, roughly nine tenths of them present only once. This clonotype originated in a man aged 55 to 70 who had recovered from COVID-19. The chain has TRBV24-1 and TRBJ1-5; no reliable D call. Sequencing was done on a sample of PBMCs or T cells enriched from blood (not recorded which). CDR3 in amino acids: CATSDGRYSNQPQHF. CDR3 bases: TGTGCCACCAGTGATGGCCGTTATAGCAATCAGCCCCAGCATTTT.